This T cell receptor beta chain appears in the sequencing data of a study of Ad26.COV2.S vaccination and SARS-CoV-2 variants. As to treatment: approximately 18 received Ad26.COV2.S at low or high dose, single or two shots; several received placebo; per-sample allocation not given. Sampling took place 63 days after the first vaccine or placebo injection. The table came from immunoSEQ multiplex PCR; TCRdb's copy has only in-frame clones and leaves some out. The sample holds 410,000 or so clones, about nine tenths seen once. The CDR3 is 13 amino acids. The V gene's germline CDR1 is SGHTA and CDR2 FQGTGA. Trimming left V 1 base short and J 7 bases short, with 10 bases between.

The sequence was obtained from a person between 18 and 65 years old who received the Ad26.COV2.S COVID-19 vaccine or a placebo. V gene TRBV7-3 combines with J gene TRBJ1-2; tentative D call: TRBD1 (6 bases). The specimen was peripheral blood, collected in a trial of Ad26.COV2.S vaccine versus placebo. DNA of the CDR3: TGTGCCAGCAGCTTAAGGGGGCGGGTTGGCTACACCTTC. Translating it yields CASSLRGRVGYTF. Complete variable domain (other parts from reference TRBV7-3 and TRBJ1-2): GAGVSQTPSNKVTEKGKYVELRCDPISGHTALYWYRQSLGQGPEFLIYFQGTGAADDSGLPNDRFFAVRPEGSVSTLKIQRTERGDSAVYLCASSLRGRVGYTFGSGTRLTVV.